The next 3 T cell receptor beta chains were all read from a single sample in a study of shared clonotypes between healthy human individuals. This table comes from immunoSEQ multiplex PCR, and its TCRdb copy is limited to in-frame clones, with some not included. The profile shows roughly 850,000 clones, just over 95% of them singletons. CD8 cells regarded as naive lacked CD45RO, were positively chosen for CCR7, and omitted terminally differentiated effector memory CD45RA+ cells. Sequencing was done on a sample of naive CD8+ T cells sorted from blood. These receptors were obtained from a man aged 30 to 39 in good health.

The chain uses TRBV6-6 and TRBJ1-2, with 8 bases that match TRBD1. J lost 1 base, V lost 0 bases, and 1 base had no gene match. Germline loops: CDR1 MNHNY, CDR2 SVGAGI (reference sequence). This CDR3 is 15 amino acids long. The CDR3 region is CASSYSGQGNYGYTF. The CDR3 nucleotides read TGTGCCAGCAGTTACTCCGGACAGGGTAACTATGGCTACACCTTC.

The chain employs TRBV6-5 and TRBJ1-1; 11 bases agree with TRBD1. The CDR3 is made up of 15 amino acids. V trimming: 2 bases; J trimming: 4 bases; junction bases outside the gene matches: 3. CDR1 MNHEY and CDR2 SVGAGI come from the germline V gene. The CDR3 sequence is CASSYGTGGGTEAFF. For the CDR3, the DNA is TGTGCCAGCAGTTACGGGACAGGGGGAGGCACTGAAGCTTTCTTT.

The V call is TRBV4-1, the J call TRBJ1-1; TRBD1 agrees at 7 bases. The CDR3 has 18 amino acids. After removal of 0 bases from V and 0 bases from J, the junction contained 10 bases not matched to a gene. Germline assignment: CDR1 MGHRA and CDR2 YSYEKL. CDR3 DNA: TGCGCCAGCAGCCAAGACTCTAATCAGGGGGGGCTGAACACTGAAGCTTTCTTT. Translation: CASSQDSNQGGLNTEAFF.